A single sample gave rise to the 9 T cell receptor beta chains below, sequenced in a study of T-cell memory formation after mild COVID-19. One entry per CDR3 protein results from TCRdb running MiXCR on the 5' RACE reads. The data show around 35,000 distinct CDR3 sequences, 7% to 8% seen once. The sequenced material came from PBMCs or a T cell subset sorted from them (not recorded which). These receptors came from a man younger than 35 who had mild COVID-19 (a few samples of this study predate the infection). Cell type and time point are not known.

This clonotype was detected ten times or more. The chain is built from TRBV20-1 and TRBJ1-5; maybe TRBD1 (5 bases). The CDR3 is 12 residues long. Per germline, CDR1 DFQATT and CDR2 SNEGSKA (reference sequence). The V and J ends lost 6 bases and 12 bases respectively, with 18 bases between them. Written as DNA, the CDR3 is TGCAGTGCCCGCGGACAAAATCCCAGCCAGCATTTT. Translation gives CSARGQNPSQHF.

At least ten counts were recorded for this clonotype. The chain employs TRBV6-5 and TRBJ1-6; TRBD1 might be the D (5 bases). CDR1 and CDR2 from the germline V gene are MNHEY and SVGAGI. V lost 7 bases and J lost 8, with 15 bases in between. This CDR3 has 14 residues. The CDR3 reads CASMQGGLDSPLHF. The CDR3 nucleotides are TGTGCCAGCATGCAGGGAGGGCTTGATTCACCCCTCCACTTT.

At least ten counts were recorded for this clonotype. The CDR3 here is CASSLTGVEGYTF. The CDR3 DNA reads as TGCGCCAGCAGCCTGACAGGGGTGGAAGGCTACACCTTC. V and J are TRBV5-1 and TRBJ1-2, with 8 positions matching TRBD1. Trimming cost V 4 bases and J 8 bases; bases outside gene matches: 7. Germline V gene lookup returns CDR1 SGHRS and CDR2 YFSETQ. The CDR3 runs to 13 residues.

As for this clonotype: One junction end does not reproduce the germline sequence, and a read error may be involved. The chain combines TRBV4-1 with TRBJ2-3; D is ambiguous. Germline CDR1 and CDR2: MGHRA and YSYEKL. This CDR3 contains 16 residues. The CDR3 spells CTSSQEGAPSTDTQYF. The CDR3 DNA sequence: TGCACCAGCAGCCAAGAAGGAGCGCCTAGCACAGATACGCAGTATTTT.

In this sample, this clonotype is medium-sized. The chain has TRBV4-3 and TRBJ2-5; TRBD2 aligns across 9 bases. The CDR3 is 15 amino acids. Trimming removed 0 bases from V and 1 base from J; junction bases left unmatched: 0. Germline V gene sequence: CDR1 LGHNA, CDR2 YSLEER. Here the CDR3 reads CASSQERGGQETQYF. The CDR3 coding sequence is TGCGCCAGCAGCCAAGAGCGGGGGGGCCAAGAGACCCAGTACTTC.

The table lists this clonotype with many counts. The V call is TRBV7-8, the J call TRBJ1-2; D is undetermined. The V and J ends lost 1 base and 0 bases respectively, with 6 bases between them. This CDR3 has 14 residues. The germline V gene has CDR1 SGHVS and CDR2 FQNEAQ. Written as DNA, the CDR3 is TGTGCCAGCAGCTTAGGGTCAGCTAACTATGGCTACACCTTC. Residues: CASSLGSANYGYTF. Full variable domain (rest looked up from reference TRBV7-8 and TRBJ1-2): GAGVSQSPRYKVAKRGQDVALRCDPISGHVSLFWYQQALGQGPEFLTYFQNEAQLDKSGLPSDRFFAERPEGSVSTLKIQRTQQEDSAVYLCASSLGSANYGYTFGSGTRLTVV.

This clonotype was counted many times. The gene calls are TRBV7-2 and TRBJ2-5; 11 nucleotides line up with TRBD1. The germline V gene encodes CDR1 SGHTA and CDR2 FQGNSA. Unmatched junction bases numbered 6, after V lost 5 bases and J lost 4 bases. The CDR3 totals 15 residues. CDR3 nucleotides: TGTGCCAGCAGCCTTTTTGGGACAGGGGGAGAGACCCAGTACTTC. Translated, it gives CASSLFGTGGETQYF.

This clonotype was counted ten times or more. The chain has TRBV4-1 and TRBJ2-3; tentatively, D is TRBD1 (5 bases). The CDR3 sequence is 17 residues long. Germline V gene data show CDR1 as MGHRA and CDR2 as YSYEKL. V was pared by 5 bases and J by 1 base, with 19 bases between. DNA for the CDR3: TGCGCCAGCAGCATCAGAAGTCAGGGTATAGGCACAGATACGCAGTATTTT. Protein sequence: CASSIRSQGIGTDTQYF.

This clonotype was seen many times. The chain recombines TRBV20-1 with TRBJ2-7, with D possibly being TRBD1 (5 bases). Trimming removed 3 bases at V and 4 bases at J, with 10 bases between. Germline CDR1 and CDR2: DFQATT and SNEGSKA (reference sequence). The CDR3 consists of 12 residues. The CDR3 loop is CSASRATYEQYF. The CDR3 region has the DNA TGCAGTGCTAGCAGGGCAACTTACGAGCAGTACTTC.